The next 20 T cell receptor beta chains were all read from a single sample in a study of shared clonotypes between healthy human individuals. Libraries were prepared by immunoSEQ multiplex PCR; TCRdb keeps only in-frame clonotypes and omits some of them. The sample holds approximately 1.9 million clones, around 95% seen once. Naive CD8 populations comprised CD45RO-negative cells positively selected for CCR7, excluding terminally differentiated effector memory CD45RA+ cells. Material for sequencing was naive CD8+ T cells from PBMCs. These receptor sequences come from a man between 18 and 29 years old in good health. Some clones in this sample may be carry-over from other donors' samples.

The chain is built from TRBV6-6 and TRBJ2-7; weak D call: TRBD2 (5 bases). CDR1 is MNHNY and CDR2 is SVGAGI in the germline V gene (reference sequence). The V end lost 2 bases, the J end lost 3 bases, and 17 bases lay between the germline ends. The CDR3 loop spans 16 amino acids. CDR3 protein: CASSYEASGNNYEQYF. The CDR3 nucleotides are TGTGCCAGCAGTTACGAAGCCAGCGGAAACAACTACGAGCAGTACTTC.

The V and J genes are TRBV7-9 and TRBJ1-2, with TRBD1 matching over 8 bases. Looked up from germline, CDR1 is SEHNR and CDR2 is FQNEAQ (reference sequence). The CDR3 spans 18 residues. Germline trimming cut 5 bases from V and 6 bases from J; bases unmatched to any gene: 20. In DNA, the CDR3 is TGTGCCAGCAGCCCACCAAGATTTGGACAGGGTGGGGTAAATGGCTACACCTTC. It encodes CASSPPRFGQGGVNGYTF.

J is TRBJ1-2 and V is TRBV28; D is perhaps TRBD1 (6 bases). Germline assignment: CDR1 MDHEN and CDR2 SYDVKM. The CDR3 is 16 residues long. The V gene lost 5 bases and the J gene lost 6 bases, with 22 bases spanning the gap. In DNA form, the CDR3 reads TGTGCCAGCAGTCGGGTGACAGGAGTTAGAAGAGATGGCTACACCTTC. Protein product: CASSRVTGVRRDGYTF.

The chain is built from TRBV13 and TRBJ1-2; no definite D call. CDR1 is PRHDT, CDR2 FYEKMQ, per germline (reference sequence). Deletions cut 3 bases from V and 4 bases from J, with 9 bases between. This CDR3 has 13 residues. DNA of the CDR3: TGTGCCAGCAGCTTCACACAGACCTATGGCTACACCTTC. It yields the protein CASSFTQTYGYTF.

The chain employs TRBV7-9 and TRBJ1-1; D is undetermined. Between the trimmed V and J ends, which lost 1 base and 3 bases, there was a span of 15 bases. Germline values: CDR1 SEHNR, CDR2 FQNEAQ (reference sequence). The CDR3 is made up of 16 amino acids. The CDR3 region has the DNA TGTGCCAGCAGCTTAGGCACGTCTTACGGGGACACTGAAGCTTTCTTT. Translated, it gives CASSLGTSYGDTEAFF.

With respect to this clone: This specimen includes other DNA sequences encoding the same CDR3. The CDR3 region has the DNA TGCGCCAGCAGCCAAGATCGAAGATTACAAGAGACCCAGTACTTC. This encodes CASSQDRRLQETQYF. This chain connects TRBV4-1 to TRBJ2-5, with unresolved D. The CDR3 runs to 15 residues. Trimming removed 0 bases from V and 2 bases from J, with 10 bases in between. Germline-derived CDR1 and CDR2 are MGHRA and YSYEKL.

The chain joins TRBV7-6 to TRBJ2-1, with 9 bases identical to TRBD2. V was clipped by 5 bases and J by 8 bases; unmatched bases: 19. Germline loops: CDR1 SGHVS, CDR2 FNYEAQ. The length of the CDR3 is 18 residues. The CDR3 region is CASSQATAGGYLRDEQFF. CDR3 bases: TGTGCCAGCAGCCAAGCTACAGCGGGAGGTTACCTACGGGATGAGCAGTTCTTC.

DNA of the CDR3: TGTGCCAGTAGTAGAACTAGCGTTAGGGAGCAGTTCTTC. Translated: CASSRTSVREQFF. V gene TRBV19 combines with J gene TRBJ2-1, with TRBD2 identical over 7 bases. The CDR3 sequence is 13 residues long. With V trimmed by 4 bases and J by 10 bases, 7 bases remained unmatched. Germline CDR1 reads LNHDA; CDR2 reads SQIVND (reference sequence).

The chain employs TRBV5-1 and TRBJ2-5; 7 bases align to TRBD1. The V segment lost 3 bases and the J segment 1 base; nucleotides outside the gene matches: 3. Germline CDR1 reads SGHRS; CDR2 reads YFSETQ. The length of the CDR3 is 14 residues. In nucleotides, the CDR3 is TGCGCCAGCAGCTCAAGACAGGGCCAAGAGACCCAGTACTTC. Protein: CASSSRQGQETQYF.

The CDR3 here is CASSLGRVAEEKLFF. The DNA for the CDR3 is TGTGCCAGCAGCTTAGGTCGGGTGGCGGAGGAAAAACTGTTTTTT. The chain links TRBV7-6 to TRBJ1-4; D gene unclear. Trimming removed 1 base at V and 8 bases at J, with 14 bases between. CDR1 SGHVS and CDR2 FNYEAQ come from the germline V gene. This CDR3 spans 15 amino acids.

The chain couples TRBV6-5 to TRBJ1-2; D may be TRBD1 (5 bases). Germline V lookup: CDR1 MNHEY, CDR2 SVGAGI. The CDR3 contains 14 residues. Deletions cut 4 bases from V and 4 bases from J, with 13 bases between. The CDR3 nucleotides are TGTGCCAGCAGTTTCGAGGTTGGGGCCTATGGCTACACCTTC. This codes for CASSFEVGAYGYTF.

J is TRBJ2-3 and V is TRBV5-1; 11 nucleotides line up with TRBD1. The trim removed 1 base at V and 6 bases at J, leaving 7 bases unmatched. The CDR3 covers 16 residues. The germline V gene has CDR1 SGHRS and CDR2 YFSETQ. The CDR3 nucleotides read TGCGCCAGCAGCTTGATGGGACAGGGGGTCGAGGATACGCAGTATTTT. The encoded protein is CASSLMGQGVEDTQYF. The whole variable domain, filled in from reference TRBV5-1 and TRBJ2-3, reads KAGVTQTPRYLIKTRGQQVTLSCSPISGHRSVSWYQQTPGQGLQFLFEYFSETQRNKGNFPGRFSGRQFSNSRSEMNVSTLELGDSALYLCASSLMGQGVEDTQYFGPGTRLTVL.

This chain links TRBV13 with TRBJ2-7; 8 bases align to TRBD2. V lost 6 bases, J lost 2 bases, and 6 bases stayed unmatched. The CDR3 covers 14 residues. Germline-derived CDR1 and CDR2 are PRHDT and FYEKMQ (reference sequence). The CDR3 reads CASRVRGGTYEQYF. In nucleotides, the CDR3 is TGTGCCAGCAGGGTCCGGGGGGGAACCTACGAGCAGTACTTC. Using reference TRBV13 and TRBJ2-7 for the parts outside the CDR3, the full variable domain is AAGVIQSPRHLIKEKRETATLKCYPIPRHDTVYWYQQGPGQDPQFLISFYEKMQSDKGSIPDRFSAQQFSDYHSELNMSSLELGDSALYFCASRVRGGTYEQYFGPGTRLTVT.

The V and J genes are TRBV5-5 and TRBJ1-2; D is unclear. The V end was cut by 0 bases, the J end by 1 base, with 7 bases between. Germline V lookup: CDR1 SGHKS, CDR2 YYEKEE (reference sequence). CDR3 length: 14 amino acids. The DNA of the CDR3 is TGTGCCAGCAGCTTGGTTCTGGGTAACTATGGCTACACCTTC. As protein: CASSLVLGNYGYTF.

This rearrangement joins TRBV7-6 to TRBJ1-5; D ambiguous. CDR1 is SGHVS, CDR2 FNYEAQ, per germline. The CDR3 is made up of 13 amino acids. Trimming removed 2 bases from V and 6 bases from J, with 8 bases in between. In DNA form, the CDR3 reads TGTGCCAGCAGCTTATCCGCGGGTCAGCCCCAGCATTTT. This codes for CASSLSAGQPQHF.

This clone was seen only once. V and J are TRBV27 and TRBJ2-1; D unresolved. V gave up 7 bases and J gave up 5 bases, with 24 bases separating them. The length of the CDR3 is 17 residues. Germline V gene data show CDR1 as MNHEY and CDR2 as SMNVEV (reference sequence). The chain's CDR3 is CASTPGFVRTSNNEQFF. The CDR3, as DNA: TGTGCCAGCACCCCAGGCTTCGTACGAACTTCAAACAATGAGCAGTTCTTC.

The chain is built from TRBV18 and TRBJ2-2; D possibly corresponds to TRBD1 (6 bases). Trimming removed 1 base from V and 4 bases from J, with 10 bases in between. This CDR3 is built from 15 residues. Per the germline V gene, CDR1 is KGHSH and CDR2 is LQKENI. The CDR3 here is CASSPRPGATGELFF. CDR3 nucleotide sequence: TGTGCCAGCTCACCACGCCCAGGGGCCACCGGGGAGCTGTTTTTT. Based on the CDR3 plus reference TRBV18 and TRBJ2-2, the full variable domain is NAGVMQNPRHLVRRRGQEARLRCSPMKGHSHVYWYRQLPEEGLKFMVYLQKENIIDESGMPKERFSAEFPKEGPSILRIQQVVRGDSAAYFCASSPRPGATGELFFGEGSRLTVL.

The chain joins TRBV13 to TRBJ2-4; TRBD2 agrees at 13 bases. The length of the CDR3 is 16 residues. With 5 bases clipped from V and 6 bases from J, the junction kept 7 bases outside the gene matches. CDR1 is PRHDT, CDR2 FYEKMQ, per germline (reference sequence). CDR3 DNA sequence: TGTGCCAGCAGCCCCACTAGCGGGAGGGCCGGAAACATTCAGTACTTC. Protein sequence: CASSPTSGRAGNIQYF.

The chain couples TRBV29-1 to TRBJ2-1; 7 nucleotides match TRBD1. Germline lookup yields CDR1 SQVTM and CDR2 ANQGSEA. This CDR3 is built from 11 residues. J gave up 9 bases and V 7 bases, and 6 bases lay outside the gene matches. The CDR3 here is CSALTGPEQFF. DNA for the CDR3: TGCAGCGCTCTGACAGGGCCTGAGCAGTTCTTC.

The chain combines TRBV15 with TRBJ1-2; D remains ambiguous. CDR1 is LNHNV and CDR2 is YYDKDF in the germline V gene (reference sequence). The CDR3 consists of 14 residues. V lost 4 bases and J lost 2, with 11 bases in between. CDR3 sequence (DNA): TGTGCCACCAGCACTCGCGGGCCCAACTATGGCTACACCTTC. Its translation is CATSTRGPNYGYTF.